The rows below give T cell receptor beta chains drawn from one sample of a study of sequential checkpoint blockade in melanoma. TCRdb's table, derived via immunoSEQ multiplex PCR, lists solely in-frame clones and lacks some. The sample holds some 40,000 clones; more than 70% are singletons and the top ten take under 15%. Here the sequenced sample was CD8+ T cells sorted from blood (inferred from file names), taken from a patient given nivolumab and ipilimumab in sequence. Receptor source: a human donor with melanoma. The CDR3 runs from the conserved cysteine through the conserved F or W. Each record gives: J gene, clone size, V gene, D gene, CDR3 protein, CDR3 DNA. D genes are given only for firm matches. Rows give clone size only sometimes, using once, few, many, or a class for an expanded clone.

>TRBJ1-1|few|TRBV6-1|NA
CASSLIGGASTEAFF
TGTGCCAGCAGTTTAATCGGGGGGGCAAGTACTGAAGCTTTCTTT
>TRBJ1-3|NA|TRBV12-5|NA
CASSSAGNTIYF
TGTGCTAGTTCGTCCGCTGGAAACACCATATATTTT
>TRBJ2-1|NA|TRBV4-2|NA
CASSQGGNEQFF
TGTGCCAGCAGCCAAGGCGGTAATGAGCAGTTCTTC
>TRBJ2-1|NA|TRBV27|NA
CASSLSGEAATYNEQFF
TGTGCCAGCAGTTTATCGGGAGAAGCAGCTACCTACAATGAGCAGTTCTTC
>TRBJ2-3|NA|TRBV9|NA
CASSVGGGGRTDTQYF
TGTGCCAGCAGCGTAGGAGGGGGCGGGAGGACAGATACGCAGTATTTT
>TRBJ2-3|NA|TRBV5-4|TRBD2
CASSLALAGSLVSDTQYF
TGTGCCAGCAGCTTGGCACTAGCGGGGTCGTTGGTCTCAGATACGCAGTATTTT
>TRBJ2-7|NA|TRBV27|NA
CASSLSGQPYEQYF
TGTGCCAGCAGTTTATCGGGGCAGCCCTACGAGCAGTACTTC
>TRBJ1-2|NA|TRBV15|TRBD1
CATSSPTPGGSGYTF
TGTGCCACCAGCAGCCCTACTCCAGGGGGATCTGGCTACACCTTC
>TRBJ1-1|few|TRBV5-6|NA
CASSPVSGTEAFF
TGTGCCAGCAGCCCTGTGAGTGGCACTGAAGCTTTCTTT
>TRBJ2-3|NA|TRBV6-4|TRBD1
CASSDSIGGPDTQYF
TGTGCCAGCAGTGACTCGATAGGGGGCCCAGATACGCAGTATTTT
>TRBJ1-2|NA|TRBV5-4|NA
CASSLGAASGYTF
TGTGCCAGCAGCTTGGGGGCAGCCTCAGGCTACACCTTC
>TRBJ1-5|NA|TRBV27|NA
CASSIPNQPQHF
TGTGCCAGCAGTATCCCTAATCAGCCCCAGCATTTT
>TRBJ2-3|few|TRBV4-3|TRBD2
CASSPTSTSGRDTQYF
TGCGCCAGCAGTCCAACCTCGACTAGCGGGAGAGATACGCAGTATTTT
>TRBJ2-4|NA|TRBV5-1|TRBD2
CASSFGGGDIQYF
TGCGCCAGCAGCTTTGGGGGGGGTGACATTCAGTACTTC
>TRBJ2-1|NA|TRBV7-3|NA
CASSANGESSYNEQFF
TGTGCCAGCAGCGCAAACGGAGAGAGCTCCTACAATGAGCAGTTCTTC
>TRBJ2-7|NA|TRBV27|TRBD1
CASSLGPGQGFYEQYF
TGTGCCAGCAGCCTGGGACCGGGACAGGGTTTTTACGAGCAGTACTTC
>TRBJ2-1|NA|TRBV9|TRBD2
CASSGLGSGYNEQFF
TGTGCCAGCAGTGGACTAGGCAGTGGCTACAATGAGCAGTTCTTC
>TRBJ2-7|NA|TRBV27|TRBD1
CASSPRTGGTYEQYF
TGTGCCAGCAGTCCCCGGACAGGGGGCACCTACGAGCAGTACTTC
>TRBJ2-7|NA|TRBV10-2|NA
CASSTVYEQYF
TGCGCCAGCAGCACAGTCTACGAGCAGTACTTC
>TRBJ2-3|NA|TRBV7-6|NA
CASSFAGSTDTQYF
TGTGCCAGCAGCTTTGCGGGAAGCACAGATACGCAGTATTTT
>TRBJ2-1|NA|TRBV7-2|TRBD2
CASSLVGAGGGGSYNEQFF
TGTGCCAGCAGCTTAGTAGGGGCGGGAGGCGGGGGATCCTACAATGAGCAGTTCTTC
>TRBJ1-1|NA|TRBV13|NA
CASSLDGGTEAFF
TGTGCCAGCAGCTTAGACGGGGGCACTGAAGCTTTCTTT
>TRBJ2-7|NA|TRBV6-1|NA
CASSYGVRYEQYF
TGTGCCAGCTCTTATGGAGTAAGGTACGAGCAGTACTTC
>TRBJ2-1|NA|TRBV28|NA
CASRIALSSYNEQFF
TGTGCCAGCAGGATAGCGCTCAGCTCCTACAATGAGCAGTTCTTC
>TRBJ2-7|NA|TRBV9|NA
CASSVEPAGEQYF
TGTGCCAGCAGCGTAGAGCCCGCCGGGGAGCAGTACTTC
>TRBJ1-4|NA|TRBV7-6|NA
CASSLVVRRGTNEKLFF
TGTGCCAGCAGCTTAGTAGTCCGGAGAGGGACTAATGAAAAACTGTTTTTT
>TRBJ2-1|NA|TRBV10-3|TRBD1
CAISGGRTGWDEQFF
TGTGCCATCAGTGGAGGTAGGACAGGGTGGGATGAGCAGTTCTTC